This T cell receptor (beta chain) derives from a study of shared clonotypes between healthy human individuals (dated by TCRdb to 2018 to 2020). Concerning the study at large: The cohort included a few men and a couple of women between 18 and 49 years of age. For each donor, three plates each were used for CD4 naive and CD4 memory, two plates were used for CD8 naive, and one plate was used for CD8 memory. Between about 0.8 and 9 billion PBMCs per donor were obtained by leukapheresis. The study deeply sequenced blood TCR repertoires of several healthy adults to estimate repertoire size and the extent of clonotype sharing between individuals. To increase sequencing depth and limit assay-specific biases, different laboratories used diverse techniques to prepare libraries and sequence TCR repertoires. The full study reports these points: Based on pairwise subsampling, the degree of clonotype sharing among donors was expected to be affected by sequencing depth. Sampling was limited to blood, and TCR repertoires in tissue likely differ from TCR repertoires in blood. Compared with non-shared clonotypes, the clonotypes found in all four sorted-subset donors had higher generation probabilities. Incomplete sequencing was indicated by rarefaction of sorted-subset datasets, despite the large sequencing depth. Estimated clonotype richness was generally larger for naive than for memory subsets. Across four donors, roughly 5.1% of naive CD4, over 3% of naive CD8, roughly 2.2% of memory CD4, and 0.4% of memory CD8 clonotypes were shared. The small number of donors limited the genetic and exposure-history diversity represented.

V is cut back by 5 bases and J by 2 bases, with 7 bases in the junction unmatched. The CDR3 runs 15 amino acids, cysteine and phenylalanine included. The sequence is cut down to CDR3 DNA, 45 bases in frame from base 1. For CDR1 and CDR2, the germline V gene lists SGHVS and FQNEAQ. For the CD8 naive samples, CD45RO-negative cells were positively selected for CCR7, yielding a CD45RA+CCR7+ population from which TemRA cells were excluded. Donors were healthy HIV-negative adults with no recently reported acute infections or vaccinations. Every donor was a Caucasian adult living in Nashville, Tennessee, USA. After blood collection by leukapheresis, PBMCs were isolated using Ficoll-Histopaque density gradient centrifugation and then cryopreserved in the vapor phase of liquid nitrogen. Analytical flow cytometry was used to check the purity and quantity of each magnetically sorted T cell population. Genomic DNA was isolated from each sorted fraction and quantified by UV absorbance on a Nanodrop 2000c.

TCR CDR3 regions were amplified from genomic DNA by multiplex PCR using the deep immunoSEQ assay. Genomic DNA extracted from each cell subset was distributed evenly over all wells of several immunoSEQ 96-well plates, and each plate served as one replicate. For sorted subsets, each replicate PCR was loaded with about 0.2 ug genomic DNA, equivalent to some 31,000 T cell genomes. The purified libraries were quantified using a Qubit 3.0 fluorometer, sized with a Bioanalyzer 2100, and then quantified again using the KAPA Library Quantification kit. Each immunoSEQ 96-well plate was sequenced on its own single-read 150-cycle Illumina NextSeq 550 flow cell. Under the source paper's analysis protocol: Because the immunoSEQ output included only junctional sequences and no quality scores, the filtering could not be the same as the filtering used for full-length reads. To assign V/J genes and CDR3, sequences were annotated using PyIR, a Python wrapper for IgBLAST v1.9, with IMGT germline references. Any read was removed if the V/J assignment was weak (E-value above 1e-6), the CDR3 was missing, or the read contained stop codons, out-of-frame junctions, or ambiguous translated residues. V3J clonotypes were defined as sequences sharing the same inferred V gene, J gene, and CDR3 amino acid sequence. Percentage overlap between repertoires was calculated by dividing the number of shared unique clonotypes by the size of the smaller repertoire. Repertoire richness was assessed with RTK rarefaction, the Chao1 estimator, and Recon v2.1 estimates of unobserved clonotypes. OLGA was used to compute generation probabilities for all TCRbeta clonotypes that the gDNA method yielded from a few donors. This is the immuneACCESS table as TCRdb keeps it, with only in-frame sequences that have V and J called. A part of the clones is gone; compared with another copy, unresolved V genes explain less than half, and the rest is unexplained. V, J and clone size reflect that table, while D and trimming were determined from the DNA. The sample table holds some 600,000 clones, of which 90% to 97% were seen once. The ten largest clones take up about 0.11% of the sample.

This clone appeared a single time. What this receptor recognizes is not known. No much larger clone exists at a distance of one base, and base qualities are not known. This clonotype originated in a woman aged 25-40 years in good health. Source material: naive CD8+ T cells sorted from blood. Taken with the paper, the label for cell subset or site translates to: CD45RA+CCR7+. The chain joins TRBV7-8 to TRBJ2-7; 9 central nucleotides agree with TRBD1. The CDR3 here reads CASSAWGQGAYEQYF. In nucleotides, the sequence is TGTGCCAGCAGCGCCTGGGGACAGGGCGCCTACGAGCAGTACTTC.